The 3 T cell receptor beta chains listed next were all sequenced from one sample in a study of PD-L1 blockade in urothelial cancer. Assay used: immunoSEQ multiplex PCR; TCRdb lists only in-frame clones, some missing. Altogether some 50,000 clones are present, roughly nine tenths being singletons, with the ten largest covering approximately 15%. The time point is: pretreatment peripheral blood. The sequenced sample was PBMCs, obtained around atezolizumab (anti-PD-L1) treatment. These receptors all stem from a woman aged 60-75 years with urothelial cancer.

This sequence joins TRBV7-2 and TRBJ1-1; D might be TRBD1 (5 bases). Germline CDR1 reads SGHTA; CDR2 reads FQGNSA. V lost 5 bases to trimming and J lost 5 bases, with 15 bases between them. This CDR3 comprises 14 residues. The chain's CDR3 is CASSLGRGGTEAFF. CDR3 nucleotides: TGTGCCAGCAGCCTAGGGAGGGGAGGAACTGAAGCTTTCTTT.

The chain joins TRBV9 to TRBJ2-1; D possibly corresponds to TRBD2 (5 bases). Trimming stripped 3 bases from V and 9 bases from J, with 16 bases between. The V gene's germline CDR1 is SGDLS and CDR2 YYNGEE. The CDR3 is 14 residues long. The CDR3 region has the DNA TGTGCCAGCAGCGGGACTTCCCACCGGGGTGAGCAGTTCTTC. It encodes CASSGTSHRGEQFF.

J is TRBJ2-7 and V is TRBV5-1; 9 bases are a match to TRBD2. The trim removed 0 bases at V and 0 bases at J, leaving 4 bases unmatched. CDR1 is SGHRS, CDR2 YFSETQ, per germline. The CDR3 is 16 amino acids. The CDR3 DNA sequence: TGCGCCAGCAGCTTGGGACTAGCGGCTGCCTCCTACGAGCAGTACTTC. Residues: CASSLGLAAASYEQYF.